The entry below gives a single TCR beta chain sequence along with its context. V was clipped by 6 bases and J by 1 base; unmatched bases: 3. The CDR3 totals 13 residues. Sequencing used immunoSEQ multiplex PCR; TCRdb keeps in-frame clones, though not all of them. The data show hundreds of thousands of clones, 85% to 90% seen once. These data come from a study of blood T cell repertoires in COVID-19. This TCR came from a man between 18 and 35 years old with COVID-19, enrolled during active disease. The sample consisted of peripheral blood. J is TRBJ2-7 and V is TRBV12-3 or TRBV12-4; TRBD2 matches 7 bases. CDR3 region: CASSPAGSYEQYF. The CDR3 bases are TGTGCCAGCAGCCCAGCGGGATCCTACGAGCAGTACTTC.